This T cell receptor (beta chain) was captured in a study of blood T cell repertoires in COVID-19. About the research overall: The origin of the acute and convalescent COVID-19 samples was the United States, Italy and Spain. PBMCs, B-cell-depleted T cells, or T cells provided the cDNA or gDNA that made up the material.

Per the original methods: Amplification from reference gene primers served as the basis for estimated nucleated cell counts. Some clones are missing from TCRdb's copy, which holds only in-frame ones; the method was immunoSEQ multiplex PCR. The D gene and trimming were derived from the DNA, and the V and J assignments and clone size from that table. The sample has roughly 120,000 clones, 83% seen once. The CDR3 runs to 15 residues. V gave up 3 bases and J gave up 3 bases, with 16 bases separating them. The material sequenced was peripheral blood. The chain is built from TRBV5-3 and TRBJ2-7, with D perhaps matching TRBD2 (5 bases). TRBV5-3 is labeled an ORF, and its function is uncertain. This receptor was identified in a man aged 25 to 40 with acute or convalescent COVID-19. This CDR3 reads CARSYCRERLYEQYF. In DNA form, the CDR3 reads TGTGCCAGAAGCTATTGTAGGGAGAGGCTCTACGAGCAGTACTTC.